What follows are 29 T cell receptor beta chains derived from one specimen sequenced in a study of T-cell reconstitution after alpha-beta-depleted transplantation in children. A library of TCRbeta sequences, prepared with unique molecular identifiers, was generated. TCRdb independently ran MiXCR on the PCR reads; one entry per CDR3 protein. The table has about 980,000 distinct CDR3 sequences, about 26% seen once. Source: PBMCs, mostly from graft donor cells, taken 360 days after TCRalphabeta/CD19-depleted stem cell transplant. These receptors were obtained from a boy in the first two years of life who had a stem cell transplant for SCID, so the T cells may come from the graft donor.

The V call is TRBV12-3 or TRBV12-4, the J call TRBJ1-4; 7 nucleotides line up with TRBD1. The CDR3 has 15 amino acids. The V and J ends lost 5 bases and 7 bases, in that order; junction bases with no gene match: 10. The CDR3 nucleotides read TGTGCCAGCAGTCCCCCGGGACAGCCAATTGAAAAACTGTTTTTT. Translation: CASSPPGQPIEKLFF.

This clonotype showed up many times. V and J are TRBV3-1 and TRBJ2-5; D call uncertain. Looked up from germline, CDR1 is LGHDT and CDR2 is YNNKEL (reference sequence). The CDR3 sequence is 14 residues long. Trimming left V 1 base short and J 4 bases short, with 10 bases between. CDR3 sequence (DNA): TGTGCCAGCAGCCAAGCGGTAGCTGGAGAGACCCAGTACTTC. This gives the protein CASSQAVAGETQYF.

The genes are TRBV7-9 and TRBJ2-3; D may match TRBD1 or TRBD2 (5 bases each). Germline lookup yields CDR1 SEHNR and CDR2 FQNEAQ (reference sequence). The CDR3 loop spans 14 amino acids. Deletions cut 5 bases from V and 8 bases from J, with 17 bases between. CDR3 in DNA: TGTGCCAGCAGCGTCCCTGAGGGGTGGGGTACGCAGTATTTT. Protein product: CASSVPEGWGTQYF.

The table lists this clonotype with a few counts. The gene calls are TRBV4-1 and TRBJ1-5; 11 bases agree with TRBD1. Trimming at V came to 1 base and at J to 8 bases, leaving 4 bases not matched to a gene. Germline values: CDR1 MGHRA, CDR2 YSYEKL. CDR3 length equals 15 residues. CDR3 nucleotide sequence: TGCGCCAGCAGCCAAGGGCGGGACAGGGGGAAGCCCCAGCATTTT. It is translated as CASSQGRDRGKPQHF.

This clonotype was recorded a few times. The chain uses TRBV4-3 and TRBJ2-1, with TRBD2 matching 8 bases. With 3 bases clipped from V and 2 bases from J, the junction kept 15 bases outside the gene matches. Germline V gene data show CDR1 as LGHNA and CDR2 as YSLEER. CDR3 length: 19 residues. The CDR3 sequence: CASSHPKAAGGGPYNEQFF. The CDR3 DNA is TGCGCCAGCAGCCATCCCAAAGCCGCGGGGGGAGGACCCTACAATGAGCAGTTCTTC.

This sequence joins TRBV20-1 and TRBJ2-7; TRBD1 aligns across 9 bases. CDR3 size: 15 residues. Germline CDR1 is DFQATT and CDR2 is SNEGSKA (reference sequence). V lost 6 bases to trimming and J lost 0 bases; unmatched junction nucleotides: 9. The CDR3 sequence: CSADKTGQGSYEQYF. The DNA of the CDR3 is TGCAGTGCCGATAAGACGGGACAGGGCTCCTACGAGCAGTACTTC.

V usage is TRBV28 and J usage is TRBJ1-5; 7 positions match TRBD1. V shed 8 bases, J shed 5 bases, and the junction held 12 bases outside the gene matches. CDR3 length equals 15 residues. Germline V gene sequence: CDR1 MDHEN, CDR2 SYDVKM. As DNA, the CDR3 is TGTGCCAGCTGTTACACAGGGGAACGCTATCAGCCCCAGCATTTT. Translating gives CASCYTGERYQPQHF.

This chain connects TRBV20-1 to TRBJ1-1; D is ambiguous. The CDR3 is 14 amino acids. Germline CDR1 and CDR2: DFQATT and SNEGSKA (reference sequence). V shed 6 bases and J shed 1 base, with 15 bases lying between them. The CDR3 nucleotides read TGCAGTGCGGACTACGGGCTAGGGAACACTGAAGCTTTCTTT. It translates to CSADYGLGNTEAFF.

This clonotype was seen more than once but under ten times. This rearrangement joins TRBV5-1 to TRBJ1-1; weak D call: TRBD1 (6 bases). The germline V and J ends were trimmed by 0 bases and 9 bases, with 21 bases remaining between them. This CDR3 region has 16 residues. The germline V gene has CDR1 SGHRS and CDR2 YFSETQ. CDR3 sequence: CASSLAGERAPLQAFF. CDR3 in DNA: TGCGCCAGCAGCTTGGCAGGGGAGAGGGCTCCTCTCCAAGCTTTCTTT.

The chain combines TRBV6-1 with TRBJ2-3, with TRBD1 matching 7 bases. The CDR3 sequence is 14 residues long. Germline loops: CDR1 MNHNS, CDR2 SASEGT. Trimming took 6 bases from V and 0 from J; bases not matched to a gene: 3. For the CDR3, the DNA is TGTGCCAGCAGGAAACAGGGGAGCACAGATACGCAGTATTTT. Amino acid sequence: CASRKQGSTDTQYF.

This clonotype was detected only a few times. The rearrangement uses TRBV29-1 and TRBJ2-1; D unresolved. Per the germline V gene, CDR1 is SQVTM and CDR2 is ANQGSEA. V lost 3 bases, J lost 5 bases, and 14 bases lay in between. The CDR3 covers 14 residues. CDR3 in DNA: TGCAGCGTTGACGCCCCGCTCGGCAACAATGAGCAGTTCTTC. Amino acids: CSVDAPLGNNEQFF.

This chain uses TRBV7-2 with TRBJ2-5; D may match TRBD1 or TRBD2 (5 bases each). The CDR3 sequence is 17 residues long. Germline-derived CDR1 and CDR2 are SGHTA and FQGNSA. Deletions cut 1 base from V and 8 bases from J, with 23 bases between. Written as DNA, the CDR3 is TGTGCCAGCAGCTTAGGTTCAGACAGTGGTATACGGGGAACCCAGTACTTC. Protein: CASSLGSDSGIRGTQYF.

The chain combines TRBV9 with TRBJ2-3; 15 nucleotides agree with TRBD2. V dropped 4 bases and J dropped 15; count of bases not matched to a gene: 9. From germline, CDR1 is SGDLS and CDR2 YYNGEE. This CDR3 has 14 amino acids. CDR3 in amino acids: CASSPTGLAGGLYF. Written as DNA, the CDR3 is TGTGCCAGCAGCCCCACCGGACTAGCGGGGGGGCTATATTTT. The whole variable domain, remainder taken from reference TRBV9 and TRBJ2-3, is DSGVTQTPKHLITATGQRVTLRCSPRSGDLSVYWYQQSLDQGLQFLIQYYNGEERAKGNILERFSAQQFPDLHSELNLSSLELGDSALYFCASSPTGLAGGLYFGPGTRLTVL.

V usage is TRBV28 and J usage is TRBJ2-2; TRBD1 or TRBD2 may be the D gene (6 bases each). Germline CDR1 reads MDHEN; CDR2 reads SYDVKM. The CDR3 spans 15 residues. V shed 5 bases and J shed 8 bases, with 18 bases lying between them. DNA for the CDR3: TGTGCCAGCAGTCTAGGGGGGATGAGTGATGGGGAGCTGTTTTTT. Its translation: CASSLGGMSDGELFF. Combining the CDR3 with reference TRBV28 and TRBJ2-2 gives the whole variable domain DVKVTQSSRYLVKRTGEKVFLECVQDMDHENMFWYRQDPGLGLRLIYFSYDVKMKEKGDIPEGYSVSREKKERFSLILESASTNQTSMYLCASSLGGMSDGELFFGEGSRLTVL.

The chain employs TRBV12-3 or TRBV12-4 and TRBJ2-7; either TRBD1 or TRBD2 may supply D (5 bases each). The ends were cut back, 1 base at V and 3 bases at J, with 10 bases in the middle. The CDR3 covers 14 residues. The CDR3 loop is CASSLGGNDYEQYF. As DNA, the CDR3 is TGTGCCAGCAGTTTAGGGGGGAACGACTACGAGCAGTACTTC.

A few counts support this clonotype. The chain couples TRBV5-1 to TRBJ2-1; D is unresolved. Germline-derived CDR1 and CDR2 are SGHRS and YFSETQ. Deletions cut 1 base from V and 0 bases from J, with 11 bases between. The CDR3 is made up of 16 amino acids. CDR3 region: CASSLTALNSYNEQFF. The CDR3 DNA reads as TGCGCCAGCAGCTTGACGGCCCTAAACTCCTACAATGAGCAGTTCTTC.

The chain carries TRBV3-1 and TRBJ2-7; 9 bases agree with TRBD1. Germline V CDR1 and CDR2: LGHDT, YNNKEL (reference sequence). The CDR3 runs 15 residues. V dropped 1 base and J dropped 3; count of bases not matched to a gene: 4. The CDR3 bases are TGTGCCAGCAGCCAAGTTAACAGGGGGCGCTACGAGCAGTACTTC. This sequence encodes CASSQVNRGRYEQYF.

The CDR3 here is CSASGRAGREMNTEAFF. DNA of the CDR3: TGCAGTGCTAGCGGTCGGGCAGGGAGAGAAATGAACACTGAAGCTTTCTTT. This chain links TRBV20-1 with TRBJ1-1, with a weak D call TRBD1 (5 bases). V was cut by 3 bases and J by 0 bases, with 20 bases left in between. Germline loops: CDR1 DFQATT, CDR2 SNEGSKA (reference sequence). The CDR3 is made up of 17 amino acids.

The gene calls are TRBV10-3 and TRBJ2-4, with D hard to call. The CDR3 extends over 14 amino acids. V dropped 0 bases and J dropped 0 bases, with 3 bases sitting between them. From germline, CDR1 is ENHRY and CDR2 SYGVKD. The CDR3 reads CAISESIAKNIQYF. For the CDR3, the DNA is TGTGCCATCAGTGAGTCCATAGCCAAAAACATTCAGTACTTC.

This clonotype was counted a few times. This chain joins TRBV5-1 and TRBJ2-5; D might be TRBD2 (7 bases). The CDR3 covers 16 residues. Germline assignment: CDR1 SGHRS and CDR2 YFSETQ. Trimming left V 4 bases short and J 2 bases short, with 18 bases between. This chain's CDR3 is CASSLRRGGGQETQYF. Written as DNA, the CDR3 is TGCGCCAGCAGCCTCCGGAGAGGGGGGGGTCAAGAGACCCAGTACTTC. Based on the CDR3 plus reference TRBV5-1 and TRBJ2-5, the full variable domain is KAGVTQTPRYLIKTRGQQVTLSCSPISGHRSVSWYQQTPGQGLQFLFEYFSETQRNKGNFPGRFSGRQFSNSRSEMNVSTLELGDSALYLCASSLRRGGGQETQYFGPGTRLLVL.

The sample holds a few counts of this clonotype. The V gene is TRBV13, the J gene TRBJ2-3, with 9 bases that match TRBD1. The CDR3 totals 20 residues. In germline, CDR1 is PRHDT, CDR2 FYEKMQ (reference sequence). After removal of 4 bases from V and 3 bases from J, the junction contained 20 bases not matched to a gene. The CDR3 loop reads CASSSLFRGQGQLFTDTQYF. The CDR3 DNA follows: TGTGCCAGCAGCTCTCTATTTCGAGGACAGGGGCAACTGTTTACAGATACGCAGTATTTT.

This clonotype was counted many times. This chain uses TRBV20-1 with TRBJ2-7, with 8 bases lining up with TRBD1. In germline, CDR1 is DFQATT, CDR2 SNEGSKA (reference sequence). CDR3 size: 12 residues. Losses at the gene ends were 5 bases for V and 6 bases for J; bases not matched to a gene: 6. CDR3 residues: CSAQRQGREQYF. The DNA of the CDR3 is TGCAGTGCTCAACGACAGGGGCGCGAGCAGTACTTC.

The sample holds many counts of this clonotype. DNA of the CDR3: TGCGCCAGCAGCTTGGGTTCTGAAGCTTTCTTT. Its translation is CASSLGSEAFF. The V call is TRBV5-1, the J call TRBJ1-1, with no clear D. The CDR3 sequence is 11 residues long. Trimming took 0 bases from V and 6 from J, leaving 3 bases between them. CDR1 SGHRS and CDR2 YFSETQ come from the germline V gene.

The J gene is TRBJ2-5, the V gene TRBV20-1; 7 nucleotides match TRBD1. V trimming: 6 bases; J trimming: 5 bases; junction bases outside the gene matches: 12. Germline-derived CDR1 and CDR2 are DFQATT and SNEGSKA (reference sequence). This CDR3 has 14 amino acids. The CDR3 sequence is CSATGTDRSETQYF. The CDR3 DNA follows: TGCAGTGCCACCGGGACAGATCGCTCCGAGACCCAGTACTTC.

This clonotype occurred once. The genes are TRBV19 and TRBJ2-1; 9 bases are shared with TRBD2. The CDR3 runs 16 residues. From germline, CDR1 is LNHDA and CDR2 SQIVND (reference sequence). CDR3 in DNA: TGTGGCAGCGGGACTGTAGCGGGGGACTCCTACAATGAGCAGTTCTTC. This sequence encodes CGSGTVAGDSYNEQFF. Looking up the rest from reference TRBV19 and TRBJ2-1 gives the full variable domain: DGGITQSPKYLFRKEGQNVTLSCEQNLNHDAMYWYRQDPGQGLRLIYYSQIVNDFQKGDIAEGYSVSREKKESFPLTVTSAQKNPTAFYLCGSGTVAGDSYNEQFFGPGTRLTVL.

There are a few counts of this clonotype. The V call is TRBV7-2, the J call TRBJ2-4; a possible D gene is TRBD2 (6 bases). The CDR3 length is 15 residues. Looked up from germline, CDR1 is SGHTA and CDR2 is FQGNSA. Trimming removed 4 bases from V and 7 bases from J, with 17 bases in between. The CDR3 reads CASSSGAGTMNIQYF. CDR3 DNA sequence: TGTGCCAGCAGCTCCGGTGCGGGGACGATGAACATTCAGTACTTC. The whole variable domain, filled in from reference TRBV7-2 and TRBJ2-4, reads GAGVSQSPSNKVTEKGKDVELRCDPISGHTALYWYRQSLGQGLEFLIYFQGNSAPDKSGLPSDRFSAERTGGSVSTLTIQRTQQEDSAVYLCASSSGAGTMNIQYFGAGTRLSVL.

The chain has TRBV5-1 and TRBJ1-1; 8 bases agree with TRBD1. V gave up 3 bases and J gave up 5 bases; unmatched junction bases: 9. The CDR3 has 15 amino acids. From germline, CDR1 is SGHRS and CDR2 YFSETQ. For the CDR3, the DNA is TGCGCCAGCAGCTCCCTCAGGGGGCTGCGGACTGAAGCTTTCTTT. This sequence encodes CASSSLRGLRTEAFF.

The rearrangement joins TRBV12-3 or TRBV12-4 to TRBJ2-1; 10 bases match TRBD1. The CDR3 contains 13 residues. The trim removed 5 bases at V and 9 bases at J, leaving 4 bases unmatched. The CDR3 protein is CASSRQGAGEQFF. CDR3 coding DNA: TGTGCCAGCAGTAGACAGGGGGCCGGTGAGCAGTTCTTC.

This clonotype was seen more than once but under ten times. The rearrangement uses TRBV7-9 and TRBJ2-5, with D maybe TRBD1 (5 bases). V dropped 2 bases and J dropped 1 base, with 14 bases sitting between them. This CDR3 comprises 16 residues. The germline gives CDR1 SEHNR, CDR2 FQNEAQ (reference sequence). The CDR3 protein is CASSLLARVPQETQYF. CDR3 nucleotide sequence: TGTGCCAGCAGCTTACTTGCCAGGGTCCCCCAAGAGACCCAGTACTTC.